These 8 T cell receptor beta chains originate from one sample sequenced in a study of cytomegalovirus exposure and HLA in healthy donors. With 60 Vbeta and 13 Jbeta primers, the PCR was carried out. Generated by immunoSEQ multiplex PCR, the TCRdb table keeps only in-frame clones and is missing some. The table shows about 110,000 clones, with more than 65% occurring only once. Material for sequencing was PBMCs. Every receptor here comes from a woman between 50 and 59 years old in good health and CMV-seropositive.

This clone appeared a few times. The chain combines TRBV4-3 with TRBJ1-4, with unresolved D. The V gene's germline CDR1 is LGHNA and CDR2 YSLEER. The V gene lost 0 bases and the J gene lost 1 base, with 9 bases spanning the gap. This CDR3 spans 16 amino acids. Here the CDR3 DNA reads TGCGCCAGCAGCCAAGATCGGGTGGTAACTAATGAAAAACTGTTTTTT. It yields the protein CASSQDRVVTNEKLFF.

The chain joins TRBV6-1 to TRBJ2-3, with TRBD2 matching 12 bases. V shed 3 bases and J 0 bases; nucleotides not matched to a gene: 13. CDR1 is MNHNS and CDR2 is SASEGT in the germline V gene. CDR3 length equals 20 residues. The CDR3 region is CASSERRLAGAVGSTDTQYF. CDR3 coding DNA: TGTGCCAGCAGTGAGCGGAGACTAGCGGGGGCCGTAGGAAGCACAGATACGCAGTATTTT.

The gene calls are TRBV10-3 and TRBJ2-7; tentative D call: TRBD1 (6 bases). Germline CDR1 is ENHRY and CDR2 is SYGVKD. Deletions cut 0 bases from V and 0 bases from J, with 24 bases between. The CDR3 sequence is 20 residues long. The chain's CDR3 is CAISESYAWPRGFSSYEQYF. CDR3 DNA sequence: TGTGCCATCAGTGAGTCGTATGCGTGGCCGAGGGGGTTCAGCTCCTACGAGCAGTACTTC.

This chain links TRBV6-5 with TRBJ1-5; a possible D gene is TRBD1 (6 bases). The CDR3 has 15 amino acids. The V end was cut by 4 bases, the J end by 5 bases, with 15 bases between. Germline-derived CDR1 and CDR2 are MNHEY and SVGAGI. The CDR3 loop is CASSSSPGAHQPQHF. Here the CDR3 DNA reads TGTGCCAGCAGTTCCAGTCCAGGGGCCCATCAGCCCCAGCATTTT.

The rearrangement links TRBV9 to TRBJ1-3, with D tentatively TRBD1 (5 bases). V lost 7 bases and J 0 bases, leaving 17 bases between the germline ends. The germline CDR1 and CDR2 sequences are SGDLS and YYNGEE. The CDR3 runs to 16 residues. The CDR3, as DNA: TGTGCCAGCGCCCGTCGGGGGGACCCCTCTGGAAACACCATATATTTT. The encoded protein is CASARRGDPSGNTIYF.

The chain has TRBV11-2 and TRBJ1-1; possible D gene TRBD1, 6 bases. The CDR3 covers 15 residues. Per germline, CDR1 SGHAT and CDR2 FQNNGV. V shed 4 bases and J shed 3 bases, with 15 bases lying between them. CDR3 coding DNA: TGTGCCAGCAGCTCCCAGGGGCGGTCAGACACTGAAGCTTTCTTT. Residues: CASSSQGRSDTEAFF.

The chain has TRBV9 and TRBJ1-3, with 7 positions matching TRBD1. Losses at the gene ends were 4 bases for V and 4 bases for J; bases not matched to a gene: 8. This CDR3 region has 15 residues. The germline V gene has CDR1 SGDLS and CDR2 YYNGEE. This chain's CDR3 is CASSFMTGSGNTIYF. DNA of the CDR3: TGTGCCAGCAGCTTTATGACAGGGTCCGGAAACACCATATATTTT. Based on the CDR3 plus reference TRBV9 and TRBJ1-3, the full variable domain is DSGVTQTPKHLITATGQRVTLRCSPRSGDLSVYWYQQSLDQGLQFLIQYYNGEERAKGNILERFSAQQFPDLHSELNLSSLELGDSALYFCASSFMTGSGNTIYFGEGSWLTVV.

This clone appeared a few times. The rearrangement links TRBV7-9 to TRBJ2-5; TRBD1 matches 9 bases. This CDR3 spans 15 amino acids. Germline CDR1 is SEHNR and CDR2 is FQNEAQ (reference sequence). With V trimmed by 9 bases and J by 6 bases, 14 bases remained unmatched. The CDR3 region has the DNA TGTGCCAGTTCTCCCTGGGACAGGGATACGAAGACCCAGTACTTC. Translating gives CASSPWDRDTKTQYF.